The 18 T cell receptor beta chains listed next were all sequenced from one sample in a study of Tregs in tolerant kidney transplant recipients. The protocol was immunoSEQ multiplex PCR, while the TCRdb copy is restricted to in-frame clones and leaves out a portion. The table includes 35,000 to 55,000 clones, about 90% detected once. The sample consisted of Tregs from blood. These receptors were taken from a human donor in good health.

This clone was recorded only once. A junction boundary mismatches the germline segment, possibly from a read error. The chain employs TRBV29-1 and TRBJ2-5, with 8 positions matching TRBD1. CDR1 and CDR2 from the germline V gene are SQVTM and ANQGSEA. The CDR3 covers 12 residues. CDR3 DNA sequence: TGCAGCTTTGACAGGGGAGAAGAGACCCAGTACTTC. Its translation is CSFDRGEETQYF.

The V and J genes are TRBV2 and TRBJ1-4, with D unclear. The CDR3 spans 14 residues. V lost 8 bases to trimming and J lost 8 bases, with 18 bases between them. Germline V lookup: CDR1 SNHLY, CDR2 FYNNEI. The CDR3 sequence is CASAQLRMVEKLFF. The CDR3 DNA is TGTGCCAGCGCCCAGCTGCGAATGGTCGAAAAACTGTTTTTT. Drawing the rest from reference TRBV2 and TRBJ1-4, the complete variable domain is EPEVTQTPSHQVTQMGQEVILRCVPISNHLYFYWYRQILGQKVEFLVSFYNNEISEKSEIFDDQFSVERPDGSNFTLKIRSTKLEDSAMYFCASAQLRMVEKLFFGSGTQLSVL.

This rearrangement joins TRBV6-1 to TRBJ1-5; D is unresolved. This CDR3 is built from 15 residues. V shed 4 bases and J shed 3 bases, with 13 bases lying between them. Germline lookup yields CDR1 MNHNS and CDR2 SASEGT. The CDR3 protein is CASSGEGLANQPQHF. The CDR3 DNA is TGTGCCAGCAGTGGGGAAGGGCTGGCCAATCAGCCCCAGCATTTT.

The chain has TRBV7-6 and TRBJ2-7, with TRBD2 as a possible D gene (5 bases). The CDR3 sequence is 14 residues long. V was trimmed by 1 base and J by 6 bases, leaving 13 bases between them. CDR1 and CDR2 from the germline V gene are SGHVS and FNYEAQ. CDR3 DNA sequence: TGTGCCAGCAGCTTAGAGAGTGAGGGTGGCGAGCAGTACTTC. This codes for CASSLESEGGEQYF.

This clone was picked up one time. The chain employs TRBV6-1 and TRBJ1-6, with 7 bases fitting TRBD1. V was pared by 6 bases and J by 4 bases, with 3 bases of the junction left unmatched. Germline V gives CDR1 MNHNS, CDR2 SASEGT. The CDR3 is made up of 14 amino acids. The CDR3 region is CASRPGGYNSPLHF. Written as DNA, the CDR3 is TGTGCCAGCAGGCCAGGGGGATATAATTCACCCCTCCACTTT.

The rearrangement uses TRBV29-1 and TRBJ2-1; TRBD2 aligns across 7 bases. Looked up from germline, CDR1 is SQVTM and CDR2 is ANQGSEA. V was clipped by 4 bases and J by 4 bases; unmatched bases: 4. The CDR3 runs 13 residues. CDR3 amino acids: CSVGLAAYNEQFF. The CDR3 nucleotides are TGCAGCGTTGGTCTAGCGGCTTACAATGAGCAGTTCTTC.

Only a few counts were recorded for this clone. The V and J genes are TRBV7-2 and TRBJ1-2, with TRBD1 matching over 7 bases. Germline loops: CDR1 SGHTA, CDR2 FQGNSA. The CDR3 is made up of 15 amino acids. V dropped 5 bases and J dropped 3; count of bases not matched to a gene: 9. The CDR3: CASSVSQGVDYGYTF. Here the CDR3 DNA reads TGTGCCAGCAGCGTCTCTCAGGGGGTCGACTATGGCTACACCTTC.

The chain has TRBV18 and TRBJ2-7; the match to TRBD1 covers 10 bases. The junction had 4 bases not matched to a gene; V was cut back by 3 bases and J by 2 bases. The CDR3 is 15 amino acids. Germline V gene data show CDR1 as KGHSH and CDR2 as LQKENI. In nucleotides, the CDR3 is TGTGCCAGCTCACCTCAAGGGACAGGGGCCTACGAGCAGTACTTC. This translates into CASSPQGTGAYEQYF. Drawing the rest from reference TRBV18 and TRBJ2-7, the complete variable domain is NAGVMQNPRHLVRRRGQEARLRCSPMKGHSHVYWYRQLPEEGLKFMVYLQKENIIDESGMPKERFSAEFPKEGPSILRIQQVVRGDSAAYFCASSPQGTGAYEQYFGPGTRLTVT.

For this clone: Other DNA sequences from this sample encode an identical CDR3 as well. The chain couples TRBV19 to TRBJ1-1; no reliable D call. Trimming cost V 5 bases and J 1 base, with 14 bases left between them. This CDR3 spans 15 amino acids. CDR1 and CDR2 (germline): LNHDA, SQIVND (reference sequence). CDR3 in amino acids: CASSLRLGRNTEAFF. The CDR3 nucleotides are TGTGCCAGTAGTCTAAGATTGGGTAGGAACACTGAAGCTTTCTTT.

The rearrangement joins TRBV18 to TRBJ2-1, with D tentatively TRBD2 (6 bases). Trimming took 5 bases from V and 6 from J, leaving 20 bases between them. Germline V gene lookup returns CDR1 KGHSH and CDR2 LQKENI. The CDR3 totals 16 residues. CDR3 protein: CASSSGGERVRNEQFF. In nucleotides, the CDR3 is TGTGCCAGCTCATCCGGAGGGGAGCGGGTCCGCAATGAGCAGTTCTTC.

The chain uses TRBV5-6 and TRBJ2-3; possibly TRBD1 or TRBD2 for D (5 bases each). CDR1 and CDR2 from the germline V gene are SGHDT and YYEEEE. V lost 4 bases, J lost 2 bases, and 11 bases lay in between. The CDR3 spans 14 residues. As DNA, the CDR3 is TGTGCCAGCAGCGAGCGAGGGGTCACAGATACGCAGTATTTT. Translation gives CASSERGVTDTQYF.

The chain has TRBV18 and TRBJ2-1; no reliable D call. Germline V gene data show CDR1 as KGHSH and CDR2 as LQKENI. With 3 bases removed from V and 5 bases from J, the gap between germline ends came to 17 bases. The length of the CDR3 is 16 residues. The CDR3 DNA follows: TGTGCCAGCTCACCGGAGCGAAAAAACCTAAACAATGAGCAGTTCTTC. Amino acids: CASSPERKNLNNEQFF. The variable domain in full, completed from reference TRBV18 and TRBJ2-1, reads NAGVMQNPRHLVRRRGQEARLRCSPMKGHSHVYWYRQLPEEGLKFMVYLQKENIIDESGMPKERFSAEFPKEGPSILRIQQVVRGDSAAYFCASSPERKNLNNEQFFGPGTRLTVL.

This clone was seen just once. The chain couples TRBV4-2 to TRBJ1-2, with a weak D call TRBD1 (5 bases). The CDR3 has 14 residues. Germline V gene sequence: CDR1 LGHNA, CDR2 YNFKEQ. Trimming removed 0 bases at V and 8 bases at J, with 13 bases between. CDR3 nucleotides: TGTGCCAGCAGCCAAGATGGGCAGGGTCGAGGCTACACCTTC. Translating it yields CASSQDGQGRGYTF.

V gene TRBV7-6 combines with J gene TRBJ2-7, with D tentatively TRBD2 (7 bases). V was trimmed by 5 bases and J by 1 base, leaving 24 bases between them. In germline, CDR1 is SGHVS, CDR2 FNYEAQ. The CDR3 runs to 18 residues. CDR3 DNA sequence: TGTGCCAGCAGCCGATTAGGGGGGGGGACGGATGCTTCCTACGAGCAGTACTTC. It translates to CASSRLGGGTDASYEQYF. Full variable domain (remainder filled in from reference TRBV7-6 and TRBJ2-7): GAGVSQSPRYKVTKRGQDVALRCDPISGHVSLYWYRQALGQGPEFLTYFNYEAQQDKSGLPNDRFSAERPEGSISTLTIQRTEQRDSAMYRCASSRLGGGTDASYEQYFGPGTRLTVT.

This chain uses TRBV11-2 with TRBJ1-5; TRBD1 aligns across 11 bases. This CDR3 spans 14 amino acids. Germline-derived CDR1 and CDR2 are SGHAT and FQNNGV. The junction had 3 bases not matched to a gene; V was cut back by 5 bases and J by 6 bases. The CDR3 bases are TGTGCCAGCAGCCGGGACAGGGGGAGTCAGCCCCAGCATTTT. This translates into CASSRDRGSQPQHF.

This chain's CDR3 is CASSSGGNSYNEQFF. The CDR3 bases are TGCGCCAGCAGCTCCGGCGGGAACTCCTACAATGAGCAGTTCTTC. The chain combines TRBV5-1 with TRBJ2-1, with a tentative D call TRBD2 (6 bases). The CDR3 runs to 15 residues. Germline V gives CDR1 SGHRS, CDR2 YFSETQ. Between the trimmed V and J ends, which lost 3 bases and 0 bases, there was a span of 10 bases.

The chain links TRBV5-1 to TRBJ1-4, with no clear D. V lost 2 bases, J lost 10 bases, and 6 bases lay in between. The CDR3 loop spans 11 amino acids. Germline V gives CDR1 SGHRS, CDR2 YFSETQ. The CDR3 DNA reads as TGCGCCAGCAGCTTTGAGGGAAAACTGTTTTTT. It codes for CASSFEGKLFF.

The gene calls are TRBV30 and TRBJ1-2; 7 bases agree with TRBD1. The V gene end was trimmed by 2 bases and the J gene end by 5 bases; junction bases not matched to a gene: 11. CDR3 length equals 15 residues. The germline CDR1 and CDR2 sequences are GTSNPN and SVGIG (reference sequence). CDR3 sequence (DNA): TGTGCCTGGAGTCGATATGACAGGGAAGGGTATGGCTACACCTTC. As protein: CAWSRYDREGYGYTF.